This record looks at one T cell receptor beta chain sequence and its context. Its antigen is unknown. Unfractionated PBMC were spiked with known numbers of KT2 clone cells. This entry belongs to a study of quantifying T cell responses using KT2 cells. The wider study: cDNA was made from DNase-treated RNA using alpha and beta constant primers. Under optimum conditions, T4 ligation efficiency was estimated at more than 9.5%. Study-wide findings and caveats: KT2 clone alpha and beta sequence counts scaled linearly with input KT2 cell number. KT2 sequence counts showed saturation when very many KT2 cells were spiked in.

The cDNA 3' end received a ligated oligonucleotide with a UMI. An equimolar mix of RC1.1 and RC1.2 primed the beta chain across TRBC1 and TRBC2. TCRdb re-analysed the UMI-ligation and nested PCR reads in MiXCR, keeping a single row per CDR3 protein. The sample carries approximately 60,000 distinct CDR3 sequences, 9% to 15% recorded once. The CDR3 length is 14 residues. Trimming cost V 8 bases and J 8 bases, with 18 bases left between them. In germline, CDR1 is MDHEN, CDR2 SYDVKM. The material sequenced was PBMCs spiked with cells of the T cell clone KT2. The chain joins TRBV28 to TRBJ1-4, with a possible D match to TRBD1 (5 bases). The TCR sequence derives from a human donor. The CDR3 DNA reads TGTGCCAGCTCCCTGGGGGTCGGGAGGGAAAAACTGTTTTTT. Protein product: CASSLGVGREKLFF.